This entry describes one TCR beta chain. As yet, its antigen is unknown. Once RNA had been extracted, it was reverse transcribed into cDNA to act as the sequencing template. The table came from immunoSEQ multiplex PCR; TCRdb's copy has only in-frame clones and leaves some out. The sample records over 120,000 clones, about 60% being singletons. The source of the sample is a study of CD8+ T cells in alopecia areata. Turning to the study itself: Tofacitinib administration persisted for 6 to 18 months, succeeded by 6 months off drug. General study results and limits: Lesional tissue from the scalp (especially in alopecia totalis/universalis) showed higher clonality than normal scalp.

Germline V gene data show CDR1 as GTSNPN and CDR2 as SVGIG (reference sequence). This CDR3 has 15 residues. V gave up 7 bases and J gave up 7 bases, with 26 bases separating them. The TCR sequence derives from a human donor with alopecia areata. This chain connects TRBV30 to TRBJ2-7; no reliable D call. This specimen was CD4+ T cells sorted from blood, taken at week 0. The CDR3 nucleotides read TGTGCCTCGGCCGGCCGACGGGTTGCGACCTGGGAGCAGTACTTC. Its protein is CASAGRRVATWEQYF.